This record looks at one TCR beta chain sequence and its context. Its antigen remains unidentified. The sample originates from a study of radiotherapy plus CTLA-4 blockade in lung cancer. General study results and limits: The best prediction of response reportedly came from early blood T cell clone dynamics, with interferon-beta.

Assay: immunoSEQ multiplex PCR; the TCRdb copy retains only in-frame clones and omits some. This sample has about 51,000 clones, with about four fifths found just once. The sequencing used peripheral blood, collected from a patient treated with radiotherapy plus ipilimumab. This sequence was found in a human donor with non-small cell lung cancer who had a complete response to radiotherapy plus ipilimumab.

CDR3 loop: CASSLGGNTEAFF. DNA of the CDR3: TGCGCCAGCAGCTTGGGAGGGAACACTGAAGCTTTCTTT. The chain joins TRBV5-1 to TRBJ1-1; no definite D call. Between the trimmed V and J ends, which lost 0 bases and 1 base, there was a span of 4 bases. The CDR3 extends over 13 amino acids. Per the germline V gene, CDR1 is SGHRS and CDR2 is YFSETQ. The whole variable domain, remainder taken from reference TRBV5-1 and TRBJ1-1, is KAGVTQTPRYLIKTRGQQVTLSCSPISGHRSVSWYQQTPGQGLQFLFEYFSETQRNKGNFPGRFSGRQFSNSRSEMNVSTLELGDSALYLCASSLGGNTEAFFGQGTRLTVV.